This T cell receptor beta chain was captured by sequencing in a study of cytomegalovirus exposure and HLA in healthy donors (dated by TCRdb to the late 2010s). General notes on the study: In an earlier analysis of several hundred of the donors, 276 Gb of sequence data and approximately 120 million unique TCR beta sequences from roughly 180 million T cells were reported. A later analysis re-analyzed previously published TCR beta repertoires from hundreds of donors and added high-resolution HLA genotyping to study TCR occurrence patterns. Typing coverage varied by locus: about 620-630 donors for A, B, C, DRB1 and DQB1; more than 500 for DQA1; nearly 610 for DPA1; around 490 for DPB1. Of the approximately 400 genotyped donors, roughly 76% were placed in the genetic ancestry cluster associated with self-reported Caucasian donors. To predict cytomegalovirus infection status, the study brought together high-throughput TCR immunosequencing, statistical association of individual TCRs with disease status, and machine learning. The aim of the study was to test whether cataloging public T cell receptors could identify signatures of past pathogen exposure. Every discovery cohort repertoire had been produced on one sequencing platform. An early release covering more than 500 HLA-typed donors comprised about 300 gigabases of sequencing data and approximately 80 million unique TCR sequences. The T cell repertoires of around 670 subjects were profiled by immunosequencing and related to cytomegalovirus serostatus. In an earlier analysis of 587 of the donors, high-throughput TCR beta sequencing was used to judge whether each TCR beta V gene segment behaved as functional or pseudogenic. Donor age, sex, ethnicity and CMV serostatus were compiled alongside the repertoire data. The later analysis used no new phenotypic data to find candidate immune exposures, relying instead on TCR beta sequences and their occurrence across donors. Roughly 5 DR-DQ haplotypes were handled as single units for association and clustering because linkage in the cohort was strong. In a later genetic analysis, genome-wide SNP genotypes for about three fifths of the roughly 670 donors were used, and that subset was treated as a discovery cohort. Besides the first cohort of approximately 710 subjects, a separate validation cohort made up of 120 different subjects was used. HLA typing covered class I and class II loci at four-digit resolution. Among 398 genotyped donors of the cohort, an average of about 240,000 unique TCR beta nucleotide sequences were sequenced per donor, roughly 20% of them non-productive. The paper's findings and limits, for the study overall: Approximately 18 rarely observed V segments, including chromosome 9 orphons, were excluded from the earlier analysis of approximately 600 of the donors because counts were too low. It was suggested by the authors that the approach could potentially be generalized to other disease states and immunological phenotypes. The only immune exposure information available for the cohort was CMV serostatus. In the study, 150 to 200 TCR beta chains were listed as associated with cytomegalovirus. According to a later analysis, most CMV-associated TCR beta chains appeared to be HLA-restricted, and the HLA associations seemed to be driven largely by CMV exposure. Assigning TCR associations to individual alleles was difficult when HLA alleles, especially DR and DQ, strongly co-occurred. Sequencing depth was assumed to be roughly uniform across donors in the presence/absence analyses, though that assumption may not hold. A further reported finding was that TCR beta sequences accurately predicted the HLA-A and HLA-B alleles for most subjects in the first cohort. HLA typing was unavailable for some donors at each locus, so association tests used only the typed subset. In a later analysis, about 17,000 TCR beta sequences were associated with specific HLA alleles at a false discovery rate of 0.05. A later analysis reported that several top co-occurrence clusters appeared linked to parvovirus B19, influenza, CMV and Epstein-Barr virus. Most TCR sequences were seen in very few donors, while some public TCRs were found in many individuals. In a later analysis, the rate of TCR association differed among HLA loci, with DRB1 alleles having the most associated TCRs and HLA-C alleles having the fewest. Only TCR beta chains were sequenced in this cohort, and the absence of alpha or paired-chain data limited detectable features. A few of the identified cytomegalovirus-associated TCR beta chains were confirmed in vitro to be specific for cytomegalovirus antigens. V-gene and J-gene trimming of TCR beta chains was associated with a missense DCLRE1C variant in a later genetic analysis, and the association was replicated in an independent cohort. A cluster of highly shared sequence variants was judged likely to represent a technical artifact of the sequencing pipeline. A later genetic analysis reported fewer N-insertions in productive TCRs among donors in an Asian-associated ancestry cluster than the roughly 650-donor mean. Because the 87-base-pair reads could not distinguish some IMGT-functional V segments, including TRBV6-2 and TRBV6-3, those segments were excluded. A later analysis found that HLA-associated TCR beta chains were more clonally expanded and had lower generation probabilities than equally common non-associated chains. The classifier was reported to diagnose cytomegalovirus status with high specificity and sensitivity in both the original and validation cohorts. Linkage disequilibrium might explain the correlated functional status among segregating V segments, but an unknown experimental factor could not be ruled out. Broadly in line with IMGT annotations, most TCR beta V segments showed up in productive rearrangements about 87% or about 30% of the time in an earlier analysis of under 700 of the donors.

The CDR3 goes from the cysteine to the phenylalanine over 15 residues. The kept DNA is CDR3 alone, 45 bases in frame from the first base. At the junction V is shortened by 4 bases and J by 5 bases; bases outside the gene matches: 10. As encoded in the germline V gene, CDR1 is MGHRA while CDR2 is YSYEKL. The cohort was made up of about 610 healthy bone marrow donors. Cohort members were all nominally healthy when sampled, although unrecorded immune exposures were likely present. The donor tested CMV seronegative, placing the donor among the roughly 400 seronegative members of the cohort. A peripheral blood sample was collected from each donor, and TCR beta sequencing was performed on peripheral blood mononuclear cells. The Qiagen DNeasy Blood Extraction Kit was used to extract genomic DNA from the blood cell samples. Library generation was performed with the immunoSEQ multiplex PCR assay. A mixture of 60 forward primers for TCR Vbeta segments and 13 reverse primers for TCR Jbeta segments was used in the multiplex PCR. The CDR3 region of rearranged TCR beta genes was amplified from genomic DNA by a multiplex PCR assay. The amplified TCR beta libraries were sequenced on the Illumina HiSeq System as 87-base-pair reads. The authors processed their data as follows. A later analysis counted 75 million to 100 million unique TCR beta chains across the 666 repertoires, and 9.5 million to 11 million of these chains were shared by at least two donors. Raw reads were error-corrected and collapsed into unique sequences by a nearest-neighbor algorithm in which closely related sequences were merged to remove PCR and sequencing errors. Alignment of CDR3 sequences to IMGT reference sequences was used to assign V, D and J gene segments. For a sequence to be retained, a match of at least six nucleotides to both a V gene segment and a J gene segment was required. Rearrangements were called productive when the CDR3 lacked stop codons and stayed in frame with V and J; all others were non-productive. CDR3 was defined by IMGT convention, running from the second conserved V-encoded cysteine to the conserved J-encoded phenylalanine. In an earlier analysis of roughly 610 of the donors, sequences lacking an unambiguous match to a single V gene segment were excluded. In an earlier analysis of some 590 of the donors, V segments were called functional above 56.7% productive rearrangements and were called segregating when the between-donor standard deviation exceeded 5%. A statistical classification framework was developed to diagnose cytomegalovirus status using the catalog of TCR beta chain sequences. In a later analysis, V and J genes were assigned by comparing TCR nucleotide sequences against IMGT/GENE-DB human TR gene sequences. Using the TCRdist pipeline, a later analysis assigned CDR3 sequences along with most-parsimonious VDJ recombination scenarios. In a later analysis, every TCR beta chain was defined by the combination of its CDR3 amino acid sequence and its V-gene family, and reads without a unique V-gene family were dropped. A later analysis removed several hundred highly shared, low-generation-probability nucleotide sequences to deal with suspected cross-contamination and a sequencing artifact. A later analysis calculated a clonal expansion index for each public chain from normalized within-repertoire ranks of inferred template counts. In a later analysis, generation probabilities were computed using a VDJ recombination model fitted to out-of-frame rearrangements, and the results were checked against IGoR. In a later analysis, TCR-TCR, TCR-HLA and TCR-CMV co-occurrence was scored with hypergeometric tests, and a repertoire-size bias correction was applied to TCR pairs. False discovery rates were estimated in a later analysis by permuting HLA or CMV assignments 20 times. In a later analysis, co-occurring TCRs were grouped with DBSCAN, and TCRdist sequence similarity was added when clustering was performed within HLA-allele-positive subsets. Co-occurrence clustering excluded repertoires with fewer than 30,000 or more than 120,000 public chains, plus five with anomalous nucleotide sharing. This is the immuneACCESS table as TCRdb keeps it, with only in-frame sequences that have V and J called. A part of the clones is gone; compared with another copy, unresolved V genes explain less than half, and the rest is unexplained. The D gene and trimming were derived from the DNA, and the V and J assignments and clone size from that table. The sample table contains 150,000 to 200,000 clones; only one count was recorded for around three quarters of them. Of the sample, approximately 1.5% falls within the top ten clones.

About this clone: This receptor's antigen is unknown. No base-level quality is on record; no much larger clone is a single base apart.

Sequencing was performed on PBMCs. This receptor chain uses TRBV4-1 and TRBJ1-1, with 7 junctional bases fitting TRBD1. This receptor was taken from a man between 35 and 55 years old in good health and CMV-seronegative. CDR3 loop: CASSPETGIGTEAFF. The bases are TGCGCCAGCAGCCCCGAGACAGGGATCGGGACTGAAGCTTTCTTT.